This T cell receptor beta chain was sequenced during a study of T cells after yellow fever vaccination. Findings and caveats of the study: Re-detected after boosting: most primary clones, 95% to 98% of CD4 and 88% of CD8. Clonotype sharing between CD4 and CD8 compartments was small.

This clonotype appeared many times. Its antigen is as yet unknown. Trimming stripped 7 bases from V and 9 bases from J, with 25 bases between. This CDR3 has 16 residues. A universal primer site and UMIs were added as TCR cDNA was made by 5'RACE template switching. TCRdb reprocessed the 5' RACE reads via MiXCR and lists one record per CDR3 protein. Among 30,000 or so distinct CDR3 sequences listed, 3.5% to 5% were seen once. The specimen was CD8+ T cells sorted from PBMCs, collected 5 days after the yellow fever booster vaccination. This TCR came from a young man who received the YFV17D yellow fever vaccine. The V gene is TRBV12-3 or TRBV12-4, the J gene TRBJ2-1; D gene unclear. For the CDR3, the DNA is TGTGCCAGCACCGTAGGGTCCCCCTGGAGTGGCGGTGAGCAGTTCTTC. Translation gives CASTVGSPWSGGEQFF.